Listed below are T cell receptor beta chains from one sample, sequenced in a study of blood T cell repertoires in COVID-19. The protocol was immunoSEQ multiplex PCR, while the TCRdb copy is restricted to in-frame clones and leaves out a portion. Of about 200,000 clones in the sample, about 84% were seen once. Sequences were obtained from PBMCs or T cells enriched from blood (not recorded which). These receptors were collected from a man in his forties with acute COVID-19. Each CDR3 is given with its conserved first and last residue. Fields, in order: D gene, J gene, V gene, clone size, CDR3 DNA, CDR3 protein. A D gene is named only where the DNA matches it firmly. Size is stated for part of the rows, as once, few or many counts, or as a class when the clone is expanded.

D gene: NA; J gene: TRBJ2-7; V gene: TRBV11-3; clone size: NA; CDR3 DNA: TGTGCCAGCAGCGTTGGACAGATCTACGAGCAGTACTTC; CDR3 protein: CASSVGQIYEQYF
D gene: TRBD1; J gene: TRBJ1-5; V gene: TRBV28; clone size: NA; CDR3 DNA: TGTGCCAGCAGTTTCAGCGACAGGGATTATCAGCCCCAGCATTTT; CDR3 protein: CASSFSDRDYQPQHF
D gene: NA; J gene: TRBJ2-1; V gene: TRBV10-3; clone size: NA; CDR3 DNA: TGTGCCATCAGTGAGGGACGGAGGGATAATGAGCAGTTCTTC; CDR3 protein: CAISEGRRDNEQFF
D gene: NA; J gene: TRBJ1-1; V gene: TRBV9; clone size: few; CDR3 DNA: TGTGCCAGCAGCGTATTAGGGGGAGACCGTATCGAAGCTTTCTTT; CDR3 protein: CASSVLGGDRIEAFF
D gene: NA; J gene: TRBJ2-3; V gene: TRBV4-1; clone size: NA; CDR3 DNA: TGCGCCAGCAGCCAAGGGGTGGGCCTCGGGGCAGATACGCAGTATTTT; CDR3 protein: CASSQGVGLGADTQYF
D gene: TRBD2; J gene: TRBJ2-7; V gene: TRBV7-2; clone size: NA; CDR3 DNA: TGTGCCAGCAGCTTCGATTCTAGCGGGGGCGAGCAGTACTTC; CDR3 protein: CASSFDSSGGEQYF
D gene: TRBD1; J gene: TRBJ2-7; V gene: TRBV6-5; clone size: NA; CDR3 DNA: TGTGCCAGCAGGCCGCAGACAGGGGTTGAGTACGAGCAGTACTTC; CDR3 protein: CASRPQTGVEYEQYF
D gene: TRBD2; J gene: TRBJ2-7; V gene: TRBV12-3/TRBV12-4; clone size: NA; CDR3 DNA: TGTGCCAGCAGTTCAGCGGGAGTAAGCGAGCAGTACTTC; CDR3 protein: CASSSAGVSEQYF
D gene: NA; J gene: TRBJ2-2; V gene: TRBV7-9; clone size: NA; CDR3 DNA: TGTGCCAGCAGCCATGACTGGCAGGGAGGCACCGGGGAGCTGTTTTTT; CDR3 protein: CASSHDWQGGTGELFF
D gene: NA; J gene: TRBJ2-1; V gene: TRBV5-1; clone size: NA; CDR3 DNA: TGCGCCAGCAGCTTGGCCTTCCAGCGGTACTACAATGAGCAGTTCTTC; CDR3 protein: CASSLAFQRYYNEQFF
D gene: TRBD2; J gene: TRBJ2-1; V gene: TRBV28; clone size: NA; CDR3 DNA: TGTGCCAGCAGTTCCTTAGCGGGAGGGCACTACAATGAGCAGTTCTTC; CDR3 protein: CASSSLAGGHYNEQFF
D gene: NA; J gene: TRBJ1-2; V gene: TRBV4-3; clone size: once; CDR3 DNA: TGCGCCAGCAGCCAAGGGAGGGCCTCCCGAGAGGGCTACACCTTC; CDR3 protein: CASSQGRASREGYTF
D gene: NA; J gene: TRBJ2-7; V gene: TRBV9; clone size: once; CDR3 DNA: TGTGCCAGCAGCGTAGTCGCGGGCTACGAGCAGTACTTC; CDR3 protein: CASSVVAGYEQYF
D gene: NA; J gene: TRBJ1-1; V gene: TRBV12-3/TRBV12-4; clone size: NA; CDR3 DNA: TGTGCCAGCACCATGGGAGGGACCTCGGTGGCTTTCTTT; CDR3 protein: CASTMGGTSVAFF
D gene: NA; J gene: TRBJ2-7; V gene: TRBV4-3; clone size: NA; CDR3 DNA: TGCGCCAGCAGCCAAAACCAGGTGGCCGAGCAGTACTTC; CDR3 protein: CASSQNQVAEQYF
D gene: NA; J gene: TRBJ2-7; V gene: TRBV6-1; clone size: many; CDR3 DNA: TGTGCCAGCAGTGAACGTATCGGGATCTACGAGCAGTACTTC; CDR3 protein: CASSERIGIYEQYF
D gene: TRBD2; J gene: TRBJ2-5; V gene: TRBV15; clone size: NA; CDR3 DNA: TGTGCCACCAGCATTAGCGGGAGGAACTGGGAGACCCAGTACTTC; CDR3 protein: CATSISGRNWETQYF
D gene: NA; J gene: TRBJ1-2; V gene: TRBV11-2; clone size: NA; CDR3 DNA: TGTGCCAGCGCGGTCTCGGCCGGGGTGGGTGGCTACACCTTC; CDR3 protein: CASAVSAGVGGYTF
D gene: TRBD2; J gene: TRBJ2-1; V gene: TRBV5-1; clone size: NA; CDR3 DNA: TGCGCCAGCAGCTTGGGACTAGCGGGAGGGGGGCGTGAGCAGTTCTTC; CDR3 protein: CASSLGLAGGGREQFF
D gene: NA; J gene: TRBJ1-1; V gene: TRBV5-4; clone size: NA; CDR3 DNA: TGTGCCAGCAGCCAGCGGCAGGACACTGAAGCTTTCTTT; CDR3 protein: CASSQRQDTEAFF
D gene: NA; J gene: TRBJ2-5; V gene: TRBV10-3; clone size: NA; CDR3 DNA: TGTGCCACCCAGCACAGGAAGCTGGAAGAGACCCAGTACTTC; CDR3 protein: CATQHRKLEETQYF
D gene: TRBD1; J gene: TRBJ1-2; V gene: TRBV6-6; clone size: NA; CDR3 DNA: TGTGCCAGCAGTTACTTCGAAACAGGGGTAGGAGGCTACACCTTC; CDR3 protein: CASSYFETGVGGYTF
D gene: NA; J gene: TRBJ1-2; V gene: TRBV2; clone size: NA; CDR3 DNA: TGTGCCAGCAGTGAAGCGAGGGCGTACTATGGCTACACCTTC; CDR3 protein: CASSEARAYYGYTF
D gene: NA; J gene: TRBJ1-5; V gene: TRBV19; clone size: few; CDR3 DNA: TGTGCCAGTAGTAGCCAAACAGGGCCTCAGCCCCAGCATTTT; CDR3 protein: CASSSQTGPQPQHF
D gene: NA; J gene: TRBJ1-5; V gene: TRBV5-1; clone size: NA; CDR3 DNA: TGCGCCAGCAGCTTGGTACGGTACAATCAGCCCCAGCATTTT; CDR3 protein: CASSLVRYNQPQHF
D gene: NA; J gene: TRBJ1-2; V gene: TRBV29-1; clone size: NA; CDR3 DNA: TGCAGCGTAGCAGCAGGGGATTGGGCTGGCTACACCTTC; CDR3 protein: CSVAAGDWAGYTF
D gene: NA; J gene: TRBJ1-2; V gene: TRBV30; clone size: once; CDR3 DNA: TGTGCCTGGAGTCCCTCGGGGGATGGCTACACCTTC; CDR3 protein: CAWSPSGDGYTF
D gene: NA; J gene: TRBJ2-7; V gene: TRBV24-1; clone size: NA; CDR3 DNA: TGTGCCACCAGTGATTCCTCGGGGAAGGGGGTTTACGAGCAGTACTTC; CDR3 protein: CATSDSSGKGVYEQYF
D gene: TRBD2; J gene: TRBJ2-1; V gene: TRBV28; clone size: NA; CDR3 DNA: TGTGCCAGCAGTTTTGAGCTTGGCGGGAGTGAATCCTACAATGAGCAGTTCTTC; CDR3 protein: CASSFELGGSESYNEQFF
D gene: NA; J gene: TRBJ1-2; V gene: TRBV19; clone size: NA; CDR3 DNA: TGTGCCAGTAGCGCAACATCAGGGGCCGGAGGCTACACCTTC; CDR3 protein: CASSATSGAGGYTF
D gene: NA; J gene: TRBJ1-6; V gene: TRBV6-1; clone size: NA; CDR3 DNA: TGTGCCAGCAGTGATAGGCAGGGCTTCAATTCACCCCTCCACTTT; CDR3 protein: CASSDRQGFNSPLHF